This TCR beta chain was profiled in a study of T-cell memory formation after mild COVID-19. Broader study findings: CD8+ contracting clones occupied EMRA, while CD4+ ones occupied mainly CM and EM.

The authors produced TCR alpha and TCR beta cDNA libraries with sample barcodes and UMIs by 5'RACE using constant-segment primers. TCRdb re-analysed the 5' RACE reads in MiXCR, keeping a single row per CDR3 protein. The data show roughly 480,000 distinct CDR3 sequences, 20% to 25% seen once. This CDR3 spans 19 amino acids. Germline loops: CDR1 MGHRA, CDR2 YSYEKL. V shed 1 base and J 0 bases; nucleotides not matched to a gene: 10. This clonotype was seen only a few times. Its matching antigen is unknown. This chain connects TRBV4-1 to TRBJ2-7, with TRBD2 matching 12 bases. Sequencing was done on a sample of PBMCs or a T cell subset sorted from them (not recorded which). This clonotype originated in an adult woman who had mild COVID-19 (a few samples of this study predate the infection). Cell type and time point are not known. CDR3 in DNA: TGCGCCAGCAGCCAAGGCCAGCGACTAGCGGGAGAAAGCTCCTACGAGCAGTACTTC. Translating gives CASSQGQRLAGESSYEQYF.